Described below is a single T cell receptor (beta chain) sequence and its context. The clone's antigen remains unknown. There are no base qualities to consult, and no much larger clone falls within one base. The donors were healthy, HIV-negative adults who had no recently reported acute infections or vaccinations. Only Caucasian adults living in Nashville, Tennessee, USA were represented among the donors. In the unsorted samples, 90 million to 100 million PBMCs were counted, and genomic DNA was extracted using the QIAamp DNA Blood Mini kit. After blood collection by leukapheresis, PBMCs were isolated using Ficoll-Histopaque density gradient centrifugation and then cryopreserved in the vapor phase of liquid nitrogen. This specimen belongs to a study of shared clonotypes between healthy human individuals (dated by TCRdb to the early 2020s). As for the study more broadly: The cohort comprised a couple of women and a few men aged 18 to 49 years. To estimate repertoire size and how much clonotype sharing occurs between individuals, the study deeply sequenced the blood TCR repertoires of roughly 5 healthy adults. To increase sequencing depth and limit assay-specific biases, different laboratories used diverse techniques to prepare libraries and sequence TCR repertoires. Leukapheresis yielded between about 0.94 and 9 billion PBMCs per donor.

Findings and caveats that apply to the study as a whole: Sampling was restricted to blood, and TCR repertoires in tissue are likely to differ from TCR repertoires in blood. Because the study included only a small number of donors, the genetic and exposure-history diversity represented was limited. Pairwise subsampling indicated that sequencing depth was expected to affect the degree of clonotype sharing among donors.

Using the deep immunoSEQ assay, TCR CDR3 regions were amplified from genomic DNA by multiplex PCR. Extracted genomic DNA from each cell subset was spread evenly across all wells of several immunoSEQ 96-well plates, with each plate serving as a replicate. For unsorted PBMC, around 330 ng genomic DNA, equal to around 30,000 T cell genomes, was loaded into each replicate PCR. Genomic DNA from unsorted PBMC was sequenced over ten immunoSEQ deep assay plates. Purified libraries were quantified with a Qubit 3.0 fluorometer, sized on a Bioanalyzer 2100, and re-quantified with the KAPA Library Quantification kit. Every immunoSEQ 96-well plate was sequenced on a dedicated single-read 150-cycle Illumina NextSeq 550 flow cell. Regarding the original processing steps: Because the immunoSEQ output included only junctional sequences and no quality scores, the filtering could not be the same as the filtering used for full-length reads. To assign V/J genes and CDR3, sequences were annotated using PyIR, a Python wrapper for IgBLAST v1.9, with IMGT germline references. Any read was removed if the V/J assignment was weak (E-value above 1e-6), the CDR3 was missing, or the read contained stop codons, out-of-frame junctions, or ambiguous translated residues. A V3J clonotype was defined by an identical inferred V gene, J gene, and CDR3 amino acid sequence. To compute the percentage overlap between repertoires, the number of shared unique clonotypes was divided by the size of the smaller repertoire. Three approaches were used to assess repertoire richness: RTK rarefaction, the Chao1 estimator, and Recon v2.1 estimates of unobserved clonotypes. As stored in TCRdb, this immuneACCESS dataset retains in-frame rearrangements with V and J assigned. A fraction of the clones does not appear; measured against another copy, unresolved V genes explain less than half of the discrepancy, and the remainder lacks a known reason. The V and J calls and clone size come from that table; D and trimming were worked out from the DNA. The sample table records about 600,000 clones; around three quarters of these occur just once. About 12% of the sample comes from the top ten.

The source is a woman aged 40 to 50 in good health. Some clones in this sample may be carry-over from other donors' samples. Sequenced input: PBMCs.

Here is the DNA: TGCGCCAGCAGCTCTGGGGGTTGGGGCGCTGAAGCTTTCTTT. This sequence encodes CASSSGGWGAEAFF. Recombination connected TRBV5-1 to TRBJ1-1; TRBD1 is a weak D gene call, 5 bases matching. The CDR3 runs 14 residues from the cysteine to the phenylalanine. Only the CDR3 DNA is retained, 42 bases long and in frame from the first base. The germline V gene encodes CDR1 SGHRS and CDR2 YFSETQ. The V and J ends are trimmed by 3 bases and 6 bases, leaving 15 bases between them.